This passage covers 14 T cell receptor beta chains from one sample sequenced in a study of blood T cell repertoires in COVID-19. Libraries were prepared by immunoSEQ multiplex PCR; TCRdb keeps only in-frame clonotypes and omits some of them. The sample has more than 200,000 clones; more than 75% are singletons. Sample: PBMCs or T cells enriched from blood (not recorded which). The receptors shown here come from a woman aged 50 to 65 who had recovered from COVID-19.

V gene TRBV29-1 combines with J gene TRBJ1-1; TRBD1 is a possible D gene (5 bases). Looked up from germline, CDR1 is SQVTM and CDR2 is ANQGSEA. V was pared by 5 bases and J by 1 base, with 20 bases between. There are 16 residues in the CDR3. The CDR3 loop is CSVQRGSGEWNTEAFF. The CDR3 DNA is TGCAGCGTTCAACGGGGGTCGGGAGAATGGAACACTGAAGCTTTCTTT.

The chain recombines TRBV2 with TRBJ1-4; perhaps TRBD1 as D (6 bases). The V end was cut by 7 bases, the J end by 7 bases, with 13 bases between. From germline, CDR1 is SNHLY and CDR2 FYNNEI. The CDR3 extends over 13 amino acids. Here the CDR3 reads CASKTGLFEKLFF. In DNA form, the CDR3 reads TGTGCCAGCAAAACAGGGCTCTTTGAAAAACTGTTTTTT.

The chain links TRBV6-5 to TRBJ1-6; the match to TRBD1 covers 8 bases. The CDR3 runs to 15 residues. Germline values: CDR1 MNHEY, CDR2 SVGAGI. V gave up 5 bases and J gave up 7 bases; unmatched junction bases: 7. The CDR3 protein is CASSPDRGKNSPLHF. The CDR3 DNA reads as TGTGCCAGCAGTCCCGACAGGGGAAAGAATTCACCCCTCCACTTT.

V usage is TRBV13 and J usage is TRBJ1-4; D is unresolved. Germline CDR1 is PRHDT and CDR2 is FYEKMQ (reference sequence). This CDR3 contains 14 residues. Trimming removed 2 bases at V and 8 bases at J, with 12 bases between. This CDR3 reads CASSLRTGGEKLFF. CDR3 nucleotides: TGTGCCAGCAGCTTAAGGACGGGAGGCGAAAAACTGTTTTTT.

J is TRBJ2-1 and V is TRBV4-1; D uncertain. Trimming stripped 1 base from V and 10 bases from J, with 8 bases between. The CDR3 has 12 amino acids. Germline CDR1 is MGHRA and CDR2 is YSYEKL. In DNA, the CDR3 is TGCGCCAGCAGCCAAGTTACGACAGAGCAGTTCTTC. Amino acids: CASSQVTTEQFF.

The chain couples TRBV6-5 to TRBJ2-7, with 10 bases aligning to TRBD2. CDR1 is MNHEY and CDR2 is SVGAGI in the germline V gene. The CDR3 loop spans 15 amino acids. The V and J ends lost 6 bases and 5 bases, in that order; junction bases with no gene match: 10. DNA for the CDR3: TGTGCCAGCAGGGTCGCTAGCGGGGGCACCCACGAGCAGTACTTC. Translation gives CASRVASGGTHEQYF.

The chain uses TRBV18 and TRBJ1-5; 9 bases match TRBD1. V trimming: 1 base; J trimming: 6 bases; junction bases outside the gene matches: 7. CDR1 and CDR2 (germline): KGHSH, LQKENI. The CDR3 is 16 residues long. This CDR3 is CASSPRGQGLRQPQHF. In DNA, the CDR3 is TGTGCCAGCTCACCACGGGGACAGGGCCTTCGTCAGCCCCAGCATTTT.

The chain carries TRBV7-9 and TRBJ2-3; maybe TRBD1 (7 bases). The CDR3 contains 15 residues. Germline V gives CDR1 SEHNR, CDR2 FQNEAQ (reference sequence). The V end lost 5 bases, the J end lost 4 bases, and 16 bases lay between the germline ends. The CDR3 DNA reads TGTGCCAGCAGCCCACGACAGGGAGGACCAGATACGCAGTATTTT. This translates into CASSPRQGGPDTQYF.

The chain recombines TRBV30 with TRBJ2-3, with D tentatively TRBD2 (6 bases). V lost 3 bases and J 0 bases, leaving 10 bases between the germline ends. In germline, CDR1 is GTSNPN, CDR2 SVGIG (reference sequence). The CDR3 consists of 14 residues. The CDR3 loop reads CAWRGTFSTDTQYF. The CDR3 bases are TGTGCCTGGAGGGGGACTTTCAGCACAGATACGCAGTATTTT. Full variable domain (rest looked up from reference TRBV30 and TRBJ2-3): SQTIHQWPATLVQPVGSPLSLECTVEGTSNPNLYWYRQAAGRGLQLLFYSVGIGQISSEVPQNLSASRPQDRQFILSSKKLLLSDSGFYLCAWRGTFSTDTQYFGPGTRLTVL.

The rearrangement links TRBV4-2 to TRBJ2-2, with D maybe TRBD2 (7 bases). This CDR3 spans 16 amino acids. Trimming pared 2 bases from V and 2 bases from J, leaving 12 bases between. Germline values: CDR1 LGHNA, CDR2 YNFKEQ. Here the CDR3 reads CASSQIRGANTGELFF. In DNA, the CDR3 is TGTGCCAGCAGCCAAATTCGGGGGGCAAACACCGGGGAGCTGTTTTTT.

In its sample, this clone was seen a few times. V is TRBV7-2 and J is TRBJ2-2; perhaps TRBD2 as D (6 bases). The CDR3 runs 16 residues. Between the trimmed V and J ends, which lost 2 bases and 3 bases, there was a span of 13 bases. Germline V gene sequence: CDR1 SGHTA, CDR2 FQGNSA. Here the CDR3 DNA reads TGTGCCAGCAGCTTATCCTCCCGGGACTACACCGGGGAGCTGTTTTTT. The encoded protein is CASSLSSRDYTGELFF. Variable domain in full (rest from reference TRBV7-2 and TRBJ2-2): GAGVSQSPSNKVTEKGKDVELRCDPISGHTALYWYRQSLGQGLEFLIYFQGNSAPDKSGLPSDRFSAERTGGSVSTLTIQRTQQEDSAVYLCASSLSSRDYTGELFFGEGSRLTVL.

This clone was counted a few times. The chain couples TRBV4-1 to TRBJ1-6; the D gene is possibly TRBD1 (6 bases). V lost 6 bases to trimming and J lost 9 bases, with 15 bases between them. The germline V gene has CDR1 MGHRA and CDR2 YSYEKL. This CDR3 spans 14 amino acids. CDR3 in amino acids: CASSTGQIGSPLHF. The CDR3 coding sequence is TGCGCCAGCAGTACAGGGCAAATTGGTTCACCCCTCCACTTT.

The rearrangement joins TRBV4-2 to TRBJ2-1; 8 bases map to TRBD2. This CDR3 is built from 15 residues. The germline gives CDR1 LGHNA, CDR2 YNFKEQ. V trimming: 4 bases; J trimming: 10 bases; junction bases outside the gene matches: 12. The CDR3 reads CASSPGTSTYLEQFF. The CDR3 DNA reads as TGTGCCAGCAGCCCAGGGACTAGTACGTATTTGGAGCAGTTCTTC.

The chain recombines TRBV5-1 with TRBJ1-1; 12 nucleotides match TRBD1. V shed 2 bases, J shed 2 bases, and the junction held 4 bases outside the gene matches. The CDR3 is 16 residues long. CDR1 is SGHRS and CDR2 is YFSETQ in the germline V gene. The CDR3 sequence is CASSLTGTGGNTEAFF. The CDR3 nucleotides are TGCGCCAGCAGCTTAACCGGGACAGGGGGCAACACTGAAGCTTTCTTT. Complete variable domain (other parts from reference TRBV5-1 and TRBJ1-1): KAGVTQTPRYLIKTRGQQVTLSCSPISGHRSVSWYQQTPGQGLQFLFEYFSETQRNKGNFPGRFSGRQFSNSRSEMNVSTLELGDSALYLCASSLTGTGGNTEAFFGQGTRLTVV.